Below, 7 T cell receptor beta chains from the same sample are listed, as sequenced in a study of T cell clonality in common variable immunodeficiency. Here immunoSEQ multiplex PCR was the method, and the copy in TCRdb shows in-frame clones only, minus some. This repertoire holds approximately 42,000 clones, and none appear only once. The sequenced sample consisted of peripheral blood mononuclear cells. These TCRs come from a person aged 18 to 69 in good health.

The CDR3 sequence: CASSSGTGELETQYF. The CDR3 bases that were read are TGTGCCAGCAGCTCGGGGACAGGAGAATTAGAGACG. This rearrangement joins TRBV7-3 to TRBJ2-3; 8 bases line up with TRBD1. Coverage ceases 3 residues before the CDR3 finishes, and the germline J gene fills in the end. The germline V gene encodes CDR1 SGHTA and CDR2 FQGTGA. This CDR3 has 15 amino acids.

Many counts were recorded for this clone. The read ends 3 residues early relative to the CDR3; the germline J gene fills the gap. The chain uses TRBV4-1 and TRBJ2-7; TRBD2 matches 12 bases. The CDR3 runs to 16 residues. Germline V gives CDR1 MGHRA, CDR2 YSYEKL. Germline trimming cut 3 bases from V and 6 bases from J; bases unmatched to any gene: 9. The CDR3 sequence is CASSHGLAGKGGEQYF. The covered CDR3 bases are TGCGCCAGCAGCCACGGACTAGCGGGAAAAGGAGGCGAG.

This clone has at least ten counts. The CDR3 end falls 3 residues outside the read, so it is completed with the germline J gene. V and J are TRBV19 and TRBJ2-5; TRBD1 agrees at 9 bases. The CDR3 runs 16 residues. Germline loops: CDR1 LNHDA, CDR2 SQIVND (reference sequence). V lost 1 base and J lost 1; bases outside the gene matches: 4. CDR3 bases read: TGTGCCAGTAGTATAGGGTGGACAGGGGTCCAAGAGACC. Protein product: CASSIGWTGVQET. From start to end, the CDR3 is CASSIGWTGVQETQYF.

In this sample, this clone turned up many times. CDR3 DNA, as far as it was read: TGTGCCAGCAGCGCCGGGACAGGGGGCTTTGGC. This codes for CASSAGTGGFG. In full, the CDR3 reads CASSAGTGGFGYTF. This rearrangement joins TRBV5-6 to TRBJ1-2; 12 bases are a match to TRBD1. The read is 3 residues too short to cover the CDR3 end, so that end is filled in from the germline J gene. The CDR3 has 14 residues. V lost 4 bases, J lost 7 bases, and 5 bases stayed unmatched. Germline V CDR1 and CDR2: SGHDT, YYEEEE. The full variable domain, completed using reference TRBV5-6 and TRBJ1-2, is DAGVTQSPTHLIKTRGQQVTLRCSPKSGHDTVSWYQQALGQGPQFIFQYYEEEERQRGNFPDRFSGHQFPNYSSELNVNALLLGDSALYLCASSAGTGGFGYTFGSGTRLTVV.

The table lists this clone with a few counts. Read sequence stops 3 residues before the CDR3 end, and the germline J gene provides the missing end. The chain employs TRBV19 and TRBJ1-2; D ambiguous. Germline CDR1 and CDR2: LNHDA and SQIVND (reference sequence). There are 15 residues in the CDR3. The CDR3 region is CASSIDRLAGVTYTF. The sequenced CDR3 bases are TGTGCCAGTAGTATAGATAGACTAGCGGGAGTAACC.

On this clone itself: The CDR3 goes on 3 residues after the read ends, and that part is filled in from the germline J gene. The chain carries TRBV10-2 and TRBJ2-7, with D maybe TRBD1 (5 bases). CDR3 length equals 16 residues. Trimming stripped 3 bases from V and 2 bases from J, with 17 bases between. Germline assignment: CDR1 WSHSY and CDR2 SAAADI. The CDR3: CASSDFFADKTYEQYF. Incomplete CDR3 DNA: TGCGCCAGCAGTGATTTTTTTGCGGACAAGACCTACGAG.

This clone has at least ten counts. A junction boundary mismatches the germline segment, possibly from a read error. The CDR3 end lies 3 residues beyond the end of the read and is filled in from the germline J gene. V gene TRBV4-2 combines with J gene TRBJ2-1; TRBD1 matches 12 bases. The CDR3 contains 17 residues. Germline lookup yields CDR1 LGHNA and CDR2 YNFKEQ. The CDR3 loop reads CASSQEQGGQGASEQFF. The part of the CDR3 DNA that was read is TGCGCCAGCAGCCAAGAACAGGGGGGACAGGGGGCAAGTGAG.